The rows below give T cell receptor beta chains drawn from one sample of a study of identical twins. TCRdb processed the 5' RACE reads anew with MiXCR; each CDR3 protein has one entry. This sample carries 700,000 or so distinct CDR3 sequences, about 9.4% of them seen once, and the ten largest clones take 0.75% to 1%. In addition, the sample was reused for a study of yellow fever vaccine responses in identical twins.

Sequenced sample: PBMCs. These receptors came from a woman aged 18 to 35 in good health. Both conserved end residues are part of each CDR3. A D gene is named only where the DNA matches it firmly. For some rows the clone size is stated as once, few or many, or as a class when expanded; others skip it.

-	TRBJ2-7	TRBV6-5	TRBD2	CASSFGVAGSATPYEQYF	TGTGCCAGCAGTTTCGGGGTAGCGGGATCAGCGACCCCTTACGAGCAGTACTTC
-	TRBJ2-7	TRBV28	-	CASSIPGPSSKQYF	TGTGCCAGCAGTATACCGGGACCCTCGTCGAAGCAGTACTTC
many	TRBJ2-7	TRBV4-1	-	CASSRNLAELSYEQYF	TGCGCCAGCAGCCGCAATCTAGCCGAGCTTTCCTACGAGCAGTACTTC
-	TRBJ2-3	TRBV21-1	-	CASITHTGSSVTSTDTQYF	TGTGCCAGCATCACCCACACCGGGTCTAGCGTCACTAGCACAGATACGCAGTATTTT
few	TRBJ1-2	TRBV30	-	CAWRGSGDYGYTF	TGTGCCTGGAGAGGCTCCGGGGACTATGGCTACACCTTC
many	TRBJ1-6	TRBV3-1	TRBD1	CASSPRTGSNSPLHF	TGTGCCAGCAGCCCTCGGACAGGGTCCAATTCACCCCTCCACTTT
many	TRBJ2-7	TRBV6-2/TRBV6-3	TRBD2	CASLTWASGPWIYEQYF	TGTGCCAGCCTCACATGGGCTAGCGGTCCTTGGATCTACGAGCAGTACTTC
many	TRBJ2-5	TRBV12-3/TRBV12-4	TRBD1	CASRGDTGGATETQYF	TGTGCCAGCAGAGGGGACACAGGGGGCGCGACGGAGACCCAGTACTTC
-	TRBJ2-6	TRBV10-3	-	CAIRVVRSGANVLTF	TGTGCCATCAGGGTGGTGAGATCTGGGGCCAACGTCCTGACTTTC
few	TRBJ2-3	TRBV5-1	TRBD2	CASSSPSGLAATDTQYF	TGCGCCAGCAGCTCGCCCTCGGGACTAGCGGCCACAGATACGCAGTATTTT
-	TRBJ1-1	TRBV29-1	-	CSVVGQVNTEAFF	TGCAGCGTTGTTGGACAAGTGAACACTGAAGCTTTCTTT
few	TRBJ2-1	TRBV6-1	TRBD2	CASSRRGETYNEQFF	TGTGCCAGCAGCCGTCGGGGGGAAACCTACAATGAGCAGTTCTTC
-	TRBJ2-1	TRBV11-1	TRBD1	CASSLRGSGTASYNEQFF	TGTGCCAGCAGCTTAAGAGGTTCCGGGACAGCCTCCTACAATGAGCAGTTCTTC
few	TRBJ2-7	TRBV4-3	-	CASSHVIGQNYEQYF	TGCGCCAGCAGCCACGTGATAGGGCAGAACTACGAGCAGTACTTC
-	TRBJ2-3	TRBV20-1	-	CSARGDLDTQYF	TGCAGTGCTAGAGGGGACTTAGATACGCAGTATTTT
few	TRBJ2-5	TRBV20-1	TRBD2	CSARGISGGAGETQYF	TGCAGTGCTAGAGGGATTAGCGGGGGGGCTGGAGAGACCCAGTACTTC
-	TRBJ2-3	TRBV4-3	-	CASSQEWLGSTDTQYF	TGCGCCAGCAGCCAAGAATGGTTAGGAAGCACAGATACGCAGTATTTT
-	TRBJ2-3	TRBV20-1	TRBD2	CSASGAGGPPDTQYF	TGCAGTGCTAGTGGAGCGGGGGGCCCCCCAGATACGCAGTATTTT
few	TRBJ2-4	TRBV12-3/TRBV12-4	-	CASSSPLVNIQYF	TGTGCCAGCAGTTCCCCCCTGGTCAACATTCAGTACTTC
many	TRBJ2-1	TRBV10-3	TRBD2	CAISDETSVNEQFF	TGTGCCATCAGTGATGAGACTAGCGTCAATGAGCAGTTCTTC
-	TRBJ2-2	TRBV24-1	-	CATSDLMAQPKNTGELFF	TGTGCCACCAGTGATTTGATGGCACAGCCAAAAAACACCGGGGAGCTGTTTTTT
few	TRBJ2-1	TRBV5-1	-	CASRPVTGPPYNEQFF	TGCGCCAGCAGACCCGTGACAGGCCCCCCTTACAATGAGCAGTTCTTC